The clone carrying this TCR beta chain was seen only once. Antigen: not known. V lost 2 bases to trimming and J lost 6 bases, with 15 bases between them. There are 15 residues in the CDR3. Per germline, CDR1 MRHNA and CDR2 SNTAGT. This specimen comes from a study of T cell responses to AZD1222 COVID-19 vaccine. Study-level points and caveats: Possibly, clonal diversity was underestimated; donors were largely white British and included more females.

Produced via immunoSEQ multiplex PCR; TCRdb's table is partial and in-frame only. The top ten clones hold approximately 4.8% of a sample with about 140,000 clones, about 89% of them seen once. This specimen was peripheral blood, taken on day 0 of AZD1222 vaccination. This sequence originates from an adult in good health. The J gene is TRBJ2-3, the V gene TRBV6-4, with a weak D call TRBD1 (6 bases). The CDR3 bases are TGTGCCAGCAGTGACGGGGGCAGACCATGGGATACGCAGTATTTT. Amino acids: CASSDGGRPWDTQYF.